The source of this T cell receptor (beta chain) is a study of beta chain features in type 1 diabetes. Study summary: Examination spanned around 110 million sorted cells from all samples.

Study results and caveats: These data did not resolve whether HLA type affects TCRB rearrangement. At VDJ recombination sites, type 1 diabetes patients had fewer insertions and more deleted nucleotides.

This CDR3 is 14 amino acids long. Germline lookup yields CDR1 SEHNR and CDR2 FQNEAQ (reference sequence). The V end lost 1 base, the J end lost 4 bases, and 10 bases lay between the germline ends. Every bit of the isolated RNA underwent reverse transcription, so sequencing read expressed TCRB transcripts. Data came from immunoSEQ multiplex PCR; TCRdb stores just in-frame clones and leaves some out. Here the sample spans about half a million clones, 11% being singletons. All of the sorted populations showed purity greater than 95%. Points on this clone: The antigen is not known.

The rearrangement uses TRBV7-9 and TRBJ1-1, with D perhaps TRBD1 (6 bases). Source material: naive CD4+ T cells from blood. The receptor was isolated from a woman between 18 and 30 years old in good health. CDR3 nucleotides: TGTGCCAGCAGCTTAGTAGGGGGAGTCACTGAAGCTTTCTTT. It encodes CASSLVGGVTEAFF.